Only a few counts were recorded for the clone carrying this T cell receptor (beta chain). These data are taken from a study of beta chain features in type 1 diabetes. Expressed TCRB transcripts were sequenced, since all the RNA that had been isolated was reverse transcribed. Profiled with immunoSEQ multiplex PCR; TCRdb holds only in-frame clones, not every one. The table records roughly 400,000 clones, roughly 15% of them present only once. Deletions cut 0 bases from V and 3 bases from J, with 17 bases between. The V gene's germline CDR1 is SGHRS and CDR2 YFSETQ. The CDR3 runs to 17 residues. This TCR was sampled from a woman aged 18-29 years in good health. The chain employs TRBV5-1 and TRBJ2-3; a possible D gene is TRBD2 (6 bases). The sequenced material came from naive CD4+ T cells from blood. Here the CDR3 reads CASSLASGLFPTDTQYF. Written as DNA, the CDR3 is TGCGCCAGCAGCTTGGCATCGGGACTCTTCCCTACAGATACGCAGTATTTT.